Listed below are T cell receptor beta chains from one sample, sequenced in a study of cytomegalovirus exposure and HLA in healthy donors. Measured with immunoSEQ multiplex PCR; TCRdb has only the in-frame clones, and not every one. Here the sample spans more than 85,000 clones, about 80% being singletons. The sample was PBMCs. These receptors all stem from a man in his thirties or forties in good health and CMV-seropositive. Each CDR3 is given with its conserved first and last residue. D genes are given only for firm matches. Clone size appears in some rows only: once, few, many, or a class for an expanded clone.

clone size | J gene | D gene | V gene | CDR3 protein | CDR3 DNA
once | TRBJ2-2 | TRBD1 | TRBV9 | CASSVAGTGKTNTGELFF | TGTGCCAGCAGCGTGGCCGGGACAGGGAAGACGAACACCGGGGAGCTGTTTTTT
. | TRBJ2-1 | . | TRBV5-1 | CASEGGPGNEQFF | TGCGCCAGCGAGGGGGGGCCGGGTAATGAGCAGTTCTTC
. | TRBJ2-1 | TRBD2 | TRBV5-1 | CASTHKTSGVVDEQFF | TGCGCCAGCACTCATAAGACTAGCGGGGTTGTAGATGAGCAGTTCTTC
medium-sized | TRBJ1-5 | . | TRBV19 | CASSPTAGAAQPQHF | TGTGCCAGTAGTCCAACGGCGGGGGCGGCCCAGCCCCAGCATTTT
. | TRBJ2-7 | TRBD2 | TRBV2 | CASSEASGDRYEQYF | TGTGCCAGCAGTGAGGCTAGCGGGGATAGGTACGAGCAGTACTTC
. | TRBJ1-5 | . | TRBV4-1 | CASSQGLQSDKQPQHF | TGCGCCAGCAGCCAAGGGTTACAGAGTGATAAGCAGCCCCAGCATTTT
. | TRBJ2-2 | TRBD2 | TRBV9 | CASSVQGLAGLSGELFF | TGTGCCAGCAGCGTACAAGGACTAGCGGGGCTTTCCGGGGAGCTGTTTTTT
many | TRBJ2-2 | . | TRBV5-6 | CASSLAVGELFF | TGTGCCAGCAGCTTGGCGGTCGGGGAGCTGTTTTTT
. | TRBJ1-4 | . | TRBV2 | CASRIRSGSNEKLFF | TGTGCCAGCAGGATCCGAAGTGGTAGTAATGAAAAACTGTTTTTT
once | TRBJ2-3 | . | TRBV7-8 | CASSLVGGDVADTQYF | TGTGCCAGCAGCTTAGTCGGCGGGGACGTGGCCGATACGCAGTATTTT
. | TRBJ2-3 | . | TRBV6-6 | CASRLLGVRFTDTQYF | TGTGCCAGCAGGTTACTAGGCGTTAGATTCACAGATACGCAGTATTTT
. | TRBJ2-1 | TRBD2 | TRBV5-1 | CASYRSGGDYNEQFF | TGCGCCAGCTATCGTAGCGGGGGGGACTACAATGAGCAGTTCTTC
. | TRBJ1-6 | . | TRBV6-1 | CAGKREQGLGSPLHF | TGTGCCGGCAAGAGGGAACAGGGCCTTGGATCACCCCTCCACTTT
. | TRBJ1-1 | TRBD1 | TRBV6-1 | CASSVNRGPYEAFF | TGTGCCAGCAGTGTCAACAGGGGCCCCTATGAAGCTTTCTTT
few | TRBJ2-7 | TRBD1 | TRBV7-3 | CASSLGTGATKVEQYF | TGTGCCAGCAGCTTAGGGACAGGGGCAACTAAAGTGGAGCAGTACTTC
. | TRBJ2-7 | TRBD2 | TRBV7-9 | CSSSSRLAGAVSGEQYF | TGTTCCAGCAGCTCTAGACTAGCGGGGGCCGTCTCTGGCGAGCAGTACTTC
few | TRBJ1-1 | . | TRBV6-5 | CASSYLQGSEAFF | TGTGCCAGCAGTTACTTACAGGGCTCTGAAGCTTTCTTT